The clone carrying this T cell receptor (beta chain) turned up a few times. Its matching antigen is unknown. Assays covered around 10^5 TCR templates per sample. The protocol was immunoSEQ multiplex PCR, while the TCRdb copy is restricted to in-frame clones and leaves out a portion. This table holds tens of thousands of clones, approximately 93% found once. The sample comes from a study of siplizumab effects on memory and regulatory T cells. Study-level results: No assignable naive or memory phenotype existed for roughly 80-96% of proliferating CD4+ or CD8+ clones. Poor capture below about 10^-5 frequency left most alloreactive clones unmapped to unstimulated subsets. Proliferating Tregs in siplizumab cultures were never verified as suppressive.

With 6 bases removed from V and 8 bases from J, the gap between germline ends came to 10 bases. The germline CDR1 and CDR2 sequences are SNHLY and FYNNEI. This CDR3 contains 11 residues. This sequence originates from a human donor in good health. The chain links TRBV2 to TRBJ1-2; no reliable D call. Sequenced material: CD8+ T cells sorted from blood. In DNA form, the CDR3 reads TGTGCCAGCAGCCCTCCGAAAGGCTACACCTTC. Protein product: CASSPPKGYTF.